A single count supports the clone carrying this T cell receptor beta chain. The Seattle site enrolled patients during active infection and followed them longitudinally. Germline V CDR1 and CDR2: MNHNS, SASEGT. The V segment lost 3 bases and the J segment 7 bases; nucleotides outside the gene matches: 1. The CDR3 has 14 residues. This specimen belongs to a study of blood T cell repertoires in COVID-19. Study details: There were acute and convalescent COVID-19 samples, and they came from the United States, Italy and Spain. The cDNA or gDNA used as material had been derived from T cells, B-cell-depleted T cells, or PBMCs.

Some clones are missing from TCRdb's copy, which holds only in-frame ones; the method was immunoSEQ multiplex PCR. The sample records approximately 150,000 clones, roughly 93% being singletons. The TCR originated in a woman aged 55-75 years with COVID-19, enrolled during active disease. The chain is built from TRBV6-1 and TRBJ1-6; TRBD1 aligns across 9 bases. The specimen sequenced was peripheral blood. CDR3 sequence reads: CASSETGGNSPLHF. DNA for the CDR3: TGTGCCAGCAGTGAGACAGGGGGGAATTCACCCCTCCACTTT.